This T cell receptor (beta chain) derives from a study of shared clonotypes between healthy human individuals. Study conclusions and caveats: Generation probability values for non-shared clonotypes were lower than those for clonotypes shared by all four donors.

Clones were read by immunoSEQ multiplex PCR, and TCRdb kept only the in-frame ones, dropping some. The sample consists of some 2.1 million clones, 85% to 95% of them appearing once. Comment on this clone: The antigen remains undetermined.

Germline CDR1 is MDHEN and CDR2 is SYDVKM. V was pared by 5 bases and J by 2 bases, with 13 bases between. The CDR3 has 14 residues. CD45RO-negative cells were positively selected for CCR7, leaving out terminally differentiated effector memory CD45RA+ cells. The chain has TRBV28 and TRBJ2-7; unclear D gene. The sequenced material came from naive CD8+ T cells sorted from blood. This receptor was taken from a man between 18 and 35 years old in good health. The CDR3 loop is CASSRWGLAYEQYF. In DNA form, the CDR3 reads TGTGCCAGCAGTCGATGGGGTCTGGCCTACGAGCAGTACTTC.